Described below is a single T cell receptor beta chain sequence and its context. CDR1 is SQVTM, CDR2 ANQGSEA, per germline. This CDR3 comprises 13 residues. Trimming pared 7 bases from V and 2 bases from J, leaving 14 bases between. These data belong to a study of blood T cell repertoires in COVID-19. This table comes from immunoSEQ multiplex PCR, and its TCRdb copy is limited to in-frame clones, with some not included. The sample lists about 43,000 clones; approximately 86% were seen once. The sequence was obtained from a man in his 60s with active COVID-19. The gene calls are TRBV29-1 and TRBJ2-5; tentatively, D is TRBD1 (5 bases). The source material was peripheral blood. CDR3 nucleotide sequence: TGCAGCGGGGGTTCGACAGTTCAAGAGACCCAGTACTTC. It codes for CSGGSTVQETQYF.